What follows is one T cell receptor beta chain and its context. No antigen is known for it. From germline, CDR1 is MNHEY and CDR2 SVGEGT. The junction had 3 bases not matched to a gene; V was cut back by 5 bases and J by 7 bases. The CDR3 totals 13 residues. Cultured CD4+ T cell DNA was sequenced using the Oncomine TCR Beta short-read assay. Using its own MiXCR run on the PCR reads, TCRdb lists one record per CDR3 protein. The sample includes 20,000 to 25,000 distinct CDR3 sequences, 35% to 40% of them seen just once. The source of the sample is a study of vaccination and CD4 T cells after COVID-19. Stated treatment: approximately nine-day PBMC culture with coronavirus spike peptide pools or control peptides (ViraFEST assay).

Sequenced material: CD4+ T cells from blood, cultured in vitro, taken before SARS-CoV-2 vaccination. The origin of this receptor is a human donor who had recovered from COVID-19. The V gene is TRBV6-2 or TRBV6-3, the J gene TRBJ1-5, with 9 bases fitting TRBD1. The DNA for the CDR3 is TGTGCCAGCAGTCGGGACAGGGTGCAGCCCCAGCATTTT. Protein product: CASSRDRVQPQHF.